This entry lists 22 T cell receptor beta chains sequenced from one sample in a study of vaccination and CD4 T cells after COVID-19. Regarding treatment: approximately 10-day PBMC culture with coronavirus spike peptide pools or control peptides (ViraFEST assay). The study sequenced cultured CD4+ T cell DNA using the Oncomine TCR Beta short-read assay. MiXCR, run by TCRdb on the PCR reads, gives a single entry per CDR3 protein. This table holds approximately 15,000 distinct CDR3 sequences, around three fifths found once. Which antigens these TCRs recognize remains unknown. Input material: CD4+ T cells from blood, cultured in vitro. The receptors derive from a human donor who had recovered from COVID-19.

The chain is built from TRBV4-2 and TRBJ1-1, with D uncertain. The CDR3 is 13 amino acids. Germline V gene sequence: CDR1 LGHNA, CDR2 YNFKEQ. V was shortened by 1 base and J by 3 bases, with 6 bases between the two germline ends. CDR3 sequence reads: CASSQAIDTEAFF. The CDR3 DNA follows: TGTGCCAGCAGCCAAGCCATAGACACTGAAGCTTTCTTT.

The chain recombines TRBV2 with TRBJ2-1, with TRBD1 matching over 9 bases. J lost 9 bases, V lost 6 bases, and 12 bases had no gene match. From germline, CDR1 is SNHLY and CDR2 FYNNEI. CDR3 length equals 15 residues. The CDR3 DNA follows: TGTGCCAGCAGCCTGTTGGGGACAGGGACGGGTGAGCAGTTCTTC. It codes for CASSLLGTGTGEQFF.

The chain is built from TRBV18 and TRBJ1-1, with D possibly TRBD1 on 5 matching bases. Trimming stripped 6 bases from V and 1 base from J, with 18 bases between. CDR1 and CDR2 (germline): KGHSH, LQKENI. This CDR3 is built from 16 residues. CDR3 in DNA: TGTGCCAGCTCCCGGGTGGGGGGGGACCCGAACACTGAAGCTTTCTTT. Translated, it gives CASSRVGGDPNTEAFF.

The rearrangement uses TRBV5-4 and TRBJ2-1; D gene ambiguous. The CDR3 runs 14 residues. Per germline, CDR1 SGHNT and CDR2 YYREEE (reference sequence). Trimming took off 2 bases at V and 0 bases at J, with 6 bases between the two ends. Written as DNA, the CDR3 is TGTGCCAGCAGCTTAGGAGACTCCTACAATGAGCAGTTCTTC. Translating gives CASSLGDSYNEQFF.

This clonotype was observed a few times. DNA of the CDR3: TGCAGTGCTAGGCCCGTTCGACAGGGGGCGAACTCTGGGGCCAACGTCCTGACTTTC. Protein sequence: CSARPVRQGANSGANVLTF. V gene TRBV20-1 combines with J gene TRBJ2-6; 10 nucleotides agree with TRBD1. The CDR3 runs to 19 residues. V trimming: 3 bases; J trimming: 0 bases; junction bases outside the gene matches: 11. The V gene's germline CDR1 is DFQATT and CDR2 SNEGSKA (reference sequence).

Judged by abundance, this clonotype is medium-sized. V is TRBV7-2 and J is TRBJ1-2; D possibly corresponds to TRBD1 (5 bases). V dropped 5 bases and J dropped 2 bases, with 12 bases sitting between them. This CDR3 has 14 residues. Germline V gene data show CDR1 as SGHTA and CDR2 as FQGNSA. CDR3 loop: CASSPSTENYGYTF. The DNA for the CDR3 is TGTGCCAGCAGCCCATCGACAGAAAACTATGGCTACACCTTC.

The table lists this clonotype with a few counts. The chain employs TRBV27 and TRBJ1-6; D call uncertain. The CDR3 consists of 15 residues. The germline V gene encodes CDR1 MNHEY and CDR2 SMNVEV (reference sequence). Trimming shortened V by 1 base and J by 6 bases, and 10 bases separated the two germline ends. The CDR3 DNA is TGTGCCAGCAGTTTATGGCACATCTCTAATTCACCCCTCCACTTT. Amino acid sequence: CASSLWHISNSPLHF.

The chain uses TRBV6-2 or TRBV6-3 and TRBJ1-5, with 10 bases matching TRBD1. The CDR3 length is 17 residues. Germline trimming cut 5 bases from V and 0 bases from J; bases unmatched to any gene: 7. CDR1 and CDR2 (germline): MNHEY, SVGEGT. CDR3 nucleotides: TGTGCCAGCAGTCCCGGGACAGGGGATTATAGCAATCAGCCCCAGCATTTT. Amino acid sequence: CASSPGTGDYSNQPQHF.

This clonotype has only a few counts. The DNA of the CDR3 is TGCAGTGCTCTGAGGGCGGGGGGCAATCAGCCCCAGCATTTT. Its protein is CSALRAGGNQPQHF. V gene TRBV20-1 combines with J gene TRBJ1-5, with a tentative D call TRBD1 (5 bases). Germline-derived CDR1 and CDR2 are DFQATT and SNEGSKA (reference sequence). There are 14 residues in the CDR3. Trimming took 5 bases from V and 2 from J, leaving 13 bases between them.

The chain joins TRBV6-5 to TRBJ1-4, with unresolved D. Germline assignment: CDR1 MNHEY and CDR2 SVGAGI. Between the trimmed V and J ends, which lost 0 bases and 0 bases, there was a span of 11 bases. This CDR3 region has 17 residues. The CDR3 loop is CASSYSYSRATNEKLFF. For the CDR3, the DNA is TGTGCCAGCAGTTACTCCTACAGCCGTGCAACTAATGAAAAACTGTTTTTT.

A remark on this clonotype: One end of the junction does not line up with germline, which may come from a read error. The rearrangement links TRBV20-1 to TRBJ1-6; D unresolved. The CDR3 is 15 residues long. The germline gives CDR1 DFQATT, CDR2 SNEGSKA (reference sequence). As DNA, the CDR3 is TGCAGTGCTGGAGACGGAGGACGGCATAATTCACCCCTCCACTTT. Residues: CSAGDGGRHNSPLHF.

The V call is TRBV7-9, the J call TRBJ1-4, with TRBD1 matching over 7 bases. Losses at the gene ends were 5 bases for V and 5 bases for J; bases not matched to a gene: 5. The CDR3 is made up of 14 amino acids. Looked up from germline, CDR1 is SEHNR and CDR2 is FQNEAQ (reference sequence). CDR3 DNA sequence: TGTGCCAGCAGCGAAGGGACAGTAAATGAAAAACTGTTTTTT. Protein: CASSEGTVNEKLFF.

This clonotype was seen more than once but under ten times. The chain employs TRBV6-1 and TRBJ2-2, with TRBD1 matching 8 bases. Trimming took 8 bases from V and 4 from J; bases not matched to a gene: 6. This CDR3 comprises 14 residues. Per germline, CDR1 MNHNS and CDR2 SASEGT. The CDR3 here is CASSDRVGTGELFF. In nucleotides, the CDR3 is TGTGCCAGCTCGGACAGGGTGGGCACCGGGGAGCTGTTTTTT.

The V call is TRBV7-9, the J call TRBJ2-3; 15 bases fit TRBD2. This CDR3 region has 15 residues. The V gene end was trimmed by 5 bases and the J gene end by 5 bases; junction bases not matched to a gene: 2. In germline, CDR1 is SEHNR, CDR2 FQNEAQ (reference sequence). The CDR3 loop reads CASSTGLAGGDTQYF. CDR3 nucleotides: TGTGCCAGCAGCACGGGACTAGCGGGAGGAGATACGCAGTATTTT.

This chain links TRBV5-1 with TRBJ2-5, with D possibly matching TRBD2 (6 bases). The CDR3 extends over 16 amino acids. The germline V gene encodes CDR1 SGHRS and CDR2 YFSETQ. Trimming stripped 3 bases from V and 5 bases from J, with 20 bases between. CDR3 sequence: CASSSRDSRMGETQYF. Written as DNA, the CDR3 is TGCGCCAGCAGCTCGCGGGACTCAAGAATGGGGGAGACCCAGTACTTC.

This clonotype was detected only a few times. This chain connects TRBV6-4 to TRBJ1-6; 7 bases map to TRBD1. Germline V lookup: CDR1 MRHNA, CDR2 SNTAGT. V lost 3 bases and J lost 10; bases outside the gene matches: 6. The length of the CDR3 is 14 residues. The CDR3 bases are TGTGCCAGCAGTGAAAAAGGGGGCGAGTCACCCCTCCACTTT. It specifies CASSEKGGESPLHF.

This chain links TRBV28 with TRBJ2-3; D gene uncertain. V was clipped by 6 bases and J by 2 bases, with 9 bases between them. Germline V gives CDR1 MDHEN, CDR2 SYDVKM. The CDR3 is 13 residues long. CDR3 region: CASSPTDTDTQYF. The CDR3 DNA sequence: TGTGCCAGCAGCCCTACCGACACAGATACGCAGTATTTT.

The chain recombines TRBV9 with TRBJ1-2; perhaps TRBD1 as D (6 bases). Trimming took off 4 bases at V and 3 bases at J, with 16 bases between the two ends. Germline assignment: CDR1 SGDLS and CDR2 YYNGEE. This CDR3 spans 15 amino acids. CDR3: CASSPSGGADYGYTF. CDR3 nucleotide sequence: TGTGCCAGCAGCCCGAGTGGGGGGGCGGACTATGGCTACACCTTC. The complete variable domain, with remaining parts taken from reference TRBV9 and TRBJ1-2, reads DSGVTQTPKHLITATGQRVTLRCSPRSGDLSVYWYQQSLDQGLQFLIQYYNGEERAKGNILERFSAQQFPDLHSELNLSSLELGDSALYFCASSPSGGADYGYTFGSGTRLTVV.

The V call is TRBV19, the J call TRBJ2-2, with D tentatively TRBD2 (5 bases). V was cut by 6 bases and J by 7 bases, with 18 bases left in between. Germline assignment: CDR1 LNHDA and CDR2 SQIVND (reference sequence). This CDR3 region has 15 residues. The CDR3 coding sequence is TGTGCCAGTAGCCTAGGACTGGCGACGGGCGGGGAGCTGTTTTTT. Amino acids: CASSLGLATGGELFF. Complete variable domain (other parts from reference TRBV19 and TRBJ2-2): DGGITQSPKYLFRKEGQNVTLSCEQNLNHDAMYWYRQDPGQGLRLIYYSQIVNDFQKGDIAEGYSVSREKKESFPLTVTSAQKNPTAFYLCASSLGLATGGELFFGEGSRLTVL.

This clonotype has a handful of counts. V is TRBV20-1 and J is TRBJ1-1, with D unclear. V shed 0 bases and J shed 2 bases, with 13 bases lying between them. The germline V gene has CDR1 DFQATT and CDR2 SNEGSKA (reference sequence). This CDR3 has 15 residues. The CDR3 bases are TGCAGTGCTAGAGACCGTATGGGATTTAACACTGAAGCTTTCTTT. It yields the protein CSARDRMGFNTEAFF.

The CDR3: CASSLLGQAKEQYF. CDR3 nucleotide sequence: TGTGCCAGCAGCTTACTCGGACAGGCAAAAGAGCAGTACTTC. This chain connects TRBV7-3 to TRBJ2-7, with 7 bases matching TRBD1. This CDR3 spans 14 amino acids. V dropped 2 bases and J dropped 7; count of bases not matched to a gene: 8. Germline CDR1 and CDR2: SGHTA and FQGTGA.

The table lists this clonotype with a few counts. This chain uses TRBV20-1 with TRBJ1-1; D is perhaps TRBD1 (6 bases). Between the trimmed V and J ends, which lost 0 bases and 5 bases, there was a span of 13 bases. The CDR3 sequence is 14 residues long. Germline CDR1 and CDR2: DFQATT and SNEGSKA (reference sequence). The CDR3 DNA sequence: TGCAGTGCTAGAGATGACGGGGGCAATACTGAAGCTTTCTTT. It specifies CSARDDGGNTEAFF.